The clone carrying this T cell receptor beta chain was seen just once. Its specificity is unknown. Unsorted PBMC DNA was run through sequencing on ten immunoSEQ deep assay plates. Assay: immunoSEQ multiplex PCR; the TCRdb copy retains only in-frame clones and omits some. The data contain about 520,000 clones, 81% of them seen just once; the ten biggest clones take up 9.5% to 15%. V lost 1 base and J lost 6; bases outside the gene matches: 4. Germline V CDR1 and CDR2: SGHNT, YYREEE (reference sequence). CDR3 length equals 14 residues. The sample belongs to a study of shared clonotypes between healthy human individuals. Study conclusions and caveats: Sequencing depth was predicted to influence how clonotypes are shared among donors. The donor pool, a small one, limited the genetic and exposure-history diversity represented. Only blood was sampled, and tissue TCR repertoires likely differ from blood ones.

This clonotype originated in a woman between 40 and 50 years old in good health. Some clones in this sample may be carry-over from other donors' samples. The sample was PBMCs. The chain is built from TRBV5-4 and TRBJ1-2; 9 positions agree with TRBD1. DNA of the CDR3: TGTGCCAGCAGCTTGCCACGACAGGGGGATGGCTACACCTTC. Amino acid sequence: CASSLPRQGDGYTF.